Following are 15 T cell receptor beta chains from one sample sequenced in a study of a mutant IDH1 vaccine in newly diagnosed glioma (dated by TCRdb to about 2021). The method was the immunoSEQ multiplex PCR assay. TCRdb stores this immuneACCESS table with in-frame sequences only. Part of the clones is absent; in the studies checked, under half of the shortfall reflects unresolved V genes, and no reason is known for the rest. The sample table lists 70,000 or so clones, around 80% of them with a count of one. Under 6% of the sample belongs to the ten largest clones. The label giving this sample's time point can be read as: baseline, week 1 (first vaccination visit). The treatment or condition tag for this specimen amounts to: pre-vaccination baseline after standard-of-care therapy. The input for sequencing was peripheral blood mononuclear cells (PBMCs), taken from a glioma patient treated with radiotherapy, temozolomide or both. The receptors here all came from a woman aged 18-29 years with glioma. Some clones in this sample may be carry-over from other donors' samples.

The chain uses TRBV9 and TRBJ1-2; the D is unclear. The germline V gene has CDR1 SGDLS and CDR2 YYNGEE. The CDR3 loop spans 12 amino acids. V lost 3 bases, J lost 8 bases, and 11 bases lay in between. CDR3 sequence: CASSGPGEGYTF. CDR3 nucleotide sequence: TGTGCCAGCAGCGGGCCCGGGGAGGGCTACACCTTC. The variable domain in full, with the rest retrieved from reference TRBV9 and TRBJ1-2, is DSGVTQTPKHLITATGQRVTLRCSPRSGDLSVYWYQQSLDQGLQFLIQYYNGEERAKGNILERFSAQQFPDLHSELNLSSLELGDSALYFCASSGPGEGYTFGSGTRLTVV.

This clone was counted a single time. The chain uses TRBV27 and TRBJ2-7; 9 bases match TRBD2. The germline V gene has CDR1 MNHEY and CDR2 SMNVEV (reference sequence). Germline trimming cut 6 bases from V and 4 bases from J; bases unmatched to any gene: 7. The CDR3 consists of 14 residues. The CDR3 loop is CASRWSSGAYEQYF. The DNA for the CDR3 is TGTGCCAGCAGGTGGTCTAGCGGGGCATACGAGCAGTACTTC.

The chain couples TRBV2 to TRBJ2-1, with D perhaps matching TRBD2 (5 bases). Germline V gene lookup returns CDR1 SNHLY and CDR2 FYNNEI. V was trimmed by 5 bases and J by 3 bases, leaving 8 bases between them. The CDR3 loop spans 13 amino acids. For the CDR3, the DNA is TGTGCCAGCAGTTACGGGATCTACAATGAGCAGTTCTTC. Protein product: CASSYGIYNEQFF.

This clone occurred a few times. The CDR3 DNA follows: TGCGCCAGCAGCCAAGATTGGGCTAGCGGGAGTAGGCAAGAGACCCAGTACTTC. Translated, it gives CASSQDWASGSRQETQYF. V gene TRBV4-1 combines with J gene TRBJ2-5; 10 positions match TRBD2. This CDR3 is 18 amino acids long. CDR1 is MGHRA, CDR2 YSYEKL, per germline. V gave up 0 bases and J gave up 2 bases; unmatched junction bases: 9.

The CDR3 is CASSYTGRGGTEAFF. In DNA form, the CDR3 reads TGTGCCAGCAGTTATACAGGGAGAGGAGGAACTGAAGCTTTCTTT. J is TRBJ1-1 and V is TRBV6-5; tentatively, D is TRBD1 (6 bases). V lost 3 bases, J lost 5 bases, and 16 bases lay in between. The CDR3 is 15 residues long. The germline V gene has CDR1 MNHEY and CDR2 SVGAGI.

The V gene is TRBV5-4, the J gene TRBJ1-1; D not resolved. CDR1 and CDR2 (germline): SGHNT, YYREEE (reference sequence). Trimming stripped 0 bases from V and 1 base from J, with 4 bases between. The CDR3 consists of 13 residues. The CDR3 DNA follows: TGTGCCAGCAGCTTGGCTGCGAACACTGAAGCTTTCTTT. This gives the protein CASSLAANTEAFF. The full variable domain, rest sourced from reference TRBV5-4 and TRBJ1-1, is ETGVTQSPTHLIKTRGQQVTLRCSSQSGHNTVSWYQQALGQGPQFIFQYYREEENGRGNFPPRFSGLQFPNYSSELNVNALELDDSALYLCASSLAANTEAFFGQGTRLTVV.

This chain links TRBV7-9 with TRBJ2-1; 7 nucleotides line up with TRBD1. Unmatched junction bases numbered 5, after V lost 4 bases and J lost 2 bases. There are 15 residues in the CDR3. Germline values: CDR1 SEHNR, CDR2 FQNEAQ (reference sequence). The CDR3 spells CASSSTGVTYNEQFF. CDR3 nucleotides: TGTGCCAGCAGCTCCACAGGGGTCACCTACAATGAGCAGTTCTTC.

V usage is TRBV5-1 and J usage is TRBJ2-1; 9 bases agree with TRBD1. Per the germline V gene, CDR1 is SGHRS and CDR2 is YFSETQ. The CDR3 contains 18 residues. V shed 3 bases, J shed 7 bases, and the junction held 17 bases outside the gene matches. CDR3 DNA: TGCGCCAGCAGCTCGCCTCCGGGACAGGGAGGACGAAGGAATGAGCAGTTCTTC. It translates to CASSSPPGQGGRRNEQFF.

The V gene is TRBV12-5, the J gene TRBJ2-7, with D unclear. Germline lookup yields CDR1 LGHNT and CDR2 FRNRAP. Deletions cut 1 base from V and 2 bases from J, with 0 bases between. The CDR3 has 11 amino acids. The CDR3 bases are TGTGCTAGTGGTTTGGCCTACGAGCAGTACTTC. Protein: CASGLAYEQYF.

This sequence joins TRBV18 and TRBJ2-1, with 10 bases identical to TRBD2. From germline, CDR1 is KGHSH and CDR2 LQKENI. This CDR3 spans 16 amino acids. Trimming removed 0 bases from V and 4 bases from J; junction bases left unmatched: 3. The CDR3 DNA reads as TGTGCCAGCTCACCACCACTAGCGGGGCCTTACAATGAGCAGTTCTTC. The encoded protein is CASSPPLAGPYNEQFF.

The V gene is TRBV6-5, the J gene TRBJ2-2, with TRBD1 identical over 7 bases. This CDR3 is built from 15 residues. Germline V gives CDR1 MNHEY, CDR2 SVGAGI. V gave up 6 bases and J gave up 9 bases; unmatched junction bases: 13. CDR3 nucleotide sequence: TGTGCCAGCAGCCAGACAGGGATAGGGGACCGGGAGCTGTTTTTT. Its translation: CASSQTGIGDRELFF.

The chain joins TRBV6-6 to TRBJ2-3; TRBD2 aligns across 10 bases. J gave up 0 bases and V 6 bases, and 3 bases lay outside the gene matches. The CDR3 extends over 15 amino acids. CDR1 MNHNY and CDR2 SVGAGI come from the germline V gene (reference sequence). The CDR3 here is CASSQTSGSTDTQYF. The CDR3 region has the DNA TGTGCCAGCAGCCAGACTAGCGGGAGCACAGATACGCAGTATTTT.

The chain employs TRBV7-2 and TRBJ1-1; TRBD1 is a possible D gene (6 bases). CDR1 SGHTA and CDR2 FQGNSA come from the germline V gene. The CDR3 has 13 residues. Trimming took 2 bases from V and 4 from J, leaving 8 bases between them. CDR3 sequence (DNA): TGTGCCAGCAGCTTAACAGGGACCACTGAAGCTTTCTTT. It yields the protein CASSLTGTTEAFF.

This chain connects TRBV25-1 to TRBJ2-2, with TRBD1 identical over 9 bases. V was pared by 8 bases and J by 5 bases, with 12 bases of the junction left unmatched. This CDR3 is 16 amino acids long. Germline values: CDR1 MGHDK, CDR2 SYGVNS. The CDR3, as DNA: TGTGCCAGCGCCAGAGACAGGGGGTTCAGTACCGGGGAGCTGTTTTTT. It is translated as CASARDRGFSTGELFF. Filled out from reference TRBV25-1 and TRBJ2-2, the complete variable domain reads EADIYQTPRYLVIGTGKKITLECSQTMGHDKMYWYQQDPGMELHLIHYSYGVNSTEKGDLSSESTVSRIRTEHFPLTLESARPSHTSQYLCASARDRGFSTGELFFGEGSRLTVL.

The rearrangement links TRBV18 to TRBJ2-7, with a tentative D call TRBD1 (5 bases). Per the germline V gene, CDR1 is KGHSH and CDR2 is LQKENI. CDR3 length: 15 amino acids. With 6 bases removed from V and 2 bases from J, the gap between germline ends came to 17 bases. The CDR3 region has the DNA TGTGCCAGCTCTAGGGGCGCAGGAGTAACCTACGAGCAGTACTTC. Residues: CASSRGAGVTYEQYF.